Shown below are 26 T cell receptor beta chains from a single sample sequenced in a study of PD-L1 blockade in urothelial cancer. Repertoires were generated with immunoSEQ multiplex PCR, while TCRdb's copy carries only in-frame clones and drops some. This table has 90,000 or so clones, 90% appearing once. This sample's time point: pretreatment peripheral blood. The sequences come from PBMCs, collected around atezolizumab (anti-PD-L1) treatment. These receptors were obtained from a man in his fifties or sixties with urothelial cancer.

This clone was seen more than once but under ten times. CDR3 residues: CASRLRGDNQPQHF. In nucleotides, the CDR3 is TGTGCCAGCAGACTCAGGGGGGACAATCAGCCCCAGCATTTT. The chain employs TRBV6-5 and TRBJ1-5, with 7 bases identical to TRBD1. Germline V gene data show CDR1 as MNHEY and CDR2 as SVGAGI. Trimming removed 6 bases from V and 3 bases from J; junction bases left unmatched: 5. CDR3 length equals 14 residues.

Here the CDR3 reads CASSQGAAGYEQYF. The CDR3 DNA follows: TGTGCCAGCAGCCAGGGAGCTGCGGGCTACGAGCAGTACTTC. This chain joins TRBV14 and TRBJ2-7, with D possibly TRBD2 on 5 matching bases. CDR1 SGHDN and CDR2 FVKESK come from the germline V gene. The CDR3 is 14 amino acids. V dropped 3 bases and J dropped 3 bases, with 12 bases sitting between them.

CDR3 sequence (DNA): TGTGCCAGCAGCAGGAGGACGAGAAATGAGCAGTTCTTC. It is translated as CASSRRTRNEQFF. The chain carries TRBV5-6 and TRBJ2-1, with D possibly TRBD2 on 5 matching bases. Germline V lookup: CDR1 SGHDT, CDR2 YYEEEE. V shed 4 bases and J shed 7 bases, with 12 bases lying between them. The CDR3 has 13 amino acids.

This clone is medium-sized within its sample. The chain employs TRBV28 and TRBJ1-5; D is possibly TRBD1 (5 bases). The germline V and J ends were trimmed by 3 bases and 8 bases, with 26 bases remaining between them. Germline V CDR1 and CDR2: MDHEN, SYDVKM. The CDR3 loop spans 18 amino acids. The CDR3 protein is CASSLHLTIDSFDKPQHF. In DNA, the CDR3 is TGTGCCAGCAGTTTGCACCTAACTATCGACAGCTTTGATAAGCCCCAGCATTTT.

The chain is built from TRBV19 and TRBJ2-4; the D gene is possibly TRBD1 (6 bases). CDR1 and CDR2 from the germline V gene are LNHDA and SQIVND (reference sequence). The CDR3 is 14 amino acids. The V and J ends lost 1 base and 6 bases respectively, with 10 bases between them. The CDR3 spells CASSIVGRGNIQYF. The CDR3 DNA reads as TGTGCCAGTAGTATAGTAGGCAGGGGAAACATTCAGTACTTC.

The chain uses TRBV5-1 and TRBJ2-5; D perhaps matches TRBD2 (5 bases). V lost 2 bases to trimming and J lost 2 bases, with 16 bases between them. The germline V gene has CDR1 SGHRS and CDR2 YFSETQ. The length of the CDR3 is 16 residues. The CDR3 nucleotides read TGCGCCAGCAGCTTCGGAGGCAGGCGGCCTCAAGAGACCCAGTACTTC. This codes for CASSFGGRRPQETQYF.

J is TRBJ1-5 and V is TRBV6-4; D is perhaps TRBD1 (6 bases). The V end lost 6 bases, the J end lost 3 bases, and 18 bases lay between the germline ends. CDR3 length equals 16 residues. The germline gives CDR1 MRHNA, CDR2 SNTAGT. The CDR3 DNA is TGTGCCAGCAGGTCACGGGACACCGTCCCCAATCAGCCCCAGCATTTT. This sequence encodes CASRSRDTVPNQPQHF.

For the CDR3, the DNA is TGTGCCAGCAGTTGTCGGGGGGGCCAAGAGACCCAGTACTTC. This sequence encodes CASSCRGGQETQYF. V and J are TRBV6-5 and TRBJ2-5; 8 nucleotides align to TRBD2. Per the germline V gene, CDR1 is MNHEY and CDR2 is SVGAGI. The CDR3 runs 14 residues. Trimming cost V 4 bases and J 1 base; bases outside gene matches: 2.

The CDR3 DNA reads TGTGCCTCAACCAAAATAGCGGGAGGGGTCACAGATACGCAGTATTTT. It encodes CASTKIAGGVTDTQYF. The chain uses TRBV30 and TRBJ2-3, with 11 bases lining up with TRBD2. The germline V gene has CDR1 GTSNPN and CDR2 SVGIG (reference sequence). The CDR3 has 16 residues. V was pared by 7 bases and J by 2 bases, with 11 bases of the junction left unmatched.

The rearrangement uses TRBV11-2 and TRBJ2-7, with D maybe TRBD1 (5 bases). V lost 3 bases to trimming and J lost 5 bases, with 11 bases between them. The CDR3 runs 13 residues. Germline CDR1 and CDR2: SGHAT and FQNNGV. CDR3 bases: TGTGCCAGCAGCTTCCAGGGTGACAACGAGCAGTACTTC. Translation gives CASSFQGDNEQYF.

The chain has TRBV18 and TRBJ2-5; D is undetermined. The CDR3 runs 12 residues. The germline V gene has CDR1 KGHSH and CDR2 LQKENI. Trimming cost V 2 bases and J 5 bases, with 6 bases left between them. CDR3 protein: CASSPVGETQYF. Here the CDR3 DNA reads TGTGCCAGCTCACCAGTGGGCGAGACCCAGTACTTC.

The chain couples TRBV7-3 to TRBJ2-3; D perhaps matches TRBD2 (6 bases). The CDR3 is 14 residues long. Germline lookup yields CDR1 SGHTA and CDR2 FQGTGA. Trimming removed 1 base at V and 1 base at J, with 6 bases between. This chain's CDR3 is CASSLSGGTDTQYF. The CDR3 DNA reads TGTGCCAGCAGCTTAAGCGGGGGCACAGATACGCAGTATTTT. The variable domain in full, completed from reference TRBV7-3 and TRBJ2-3, reads GAGVSQTPSNKVTEKGKYVELRCDPISGHTALYWYRQSLGQGPEFLIYFQGTGAADDSGLPNDRFFAVRPEGSVSTLKIQRTERGDSAVYLCASSLSGGTDTQYFGPGTRLTVL.

CDR3 nucleotide sequence: TGTGCCAGCCGGGGACAGGGGGTCTCCTACGAGCAGTACTTC. This translates into CASRGQGVSYEQYF. V gene TRBV28 combines with J gene TRBJ2-7, with 11 bases aligning to TRBD1. CDR3 length equals 14 residues. Germline values: CDR1 MDHEN, CDR2 SYDVKM. The V and J ends lost 8 bases and 0 bases, in that order; junction bases with no gene match: 3.

In this sample, this clone turned up once. The chain recombines TRBV7-9 with TRBJ1-4, with D uncertain. The ends were cut back, 3 bases at V and 1 base at J, with 12 bases in the middle. Looked up from germline, CDR1 is SEHNR and CDR2 is FQNEAQ (reference sequence). This CDR3 has 16 amino acids. The CDR3 loop reads CASSLGSGLTNEKLFF. CDR3 nucleotide sequence: TGTGCCAGCAGCTTGGGCTCGGGGTTAACTAATGAAAAACTGTTTTTT.

The chain carries TRBV28 and TRBJ2-7; 7 nucleotides align to TRBD2. The CDR3 loop spans 16 amino acids. Germline trimming cut 6 bases from V and 0 bases from J; bases unmatched to any gene: 11. Germline V gene sequence: CDR1 MDHEN, CDR2 SYDVKM. The CDR3 region has the DNA TGTGCCAGCAGCCAACCCCCGGAGCGGGGCTCCTACGAGCAGTACTTC. Amino acids: CASSQPPERGSYEQYF.

V gene TRBV7-2 combines with J gene TRBJ2-1; 7 nucleotides line up with TRBD2. V shed 3 bases and J 5 bases; nucleotides not matched to a gene: 7. Germline CDR1 and CDR2: SGHTA and FQGNSA. This CDR3 is built from 15 residues. This CDR3 is CASSLVGAGDNEQFF. The CDR3 nucleotides read TGTGCCAGCAGCTTGGTTGGCGCGGGGGACAATGAGCAGTTCTTC. The complete variable domain, with remaining parts taken from reference TRBV7-2 and TRBJ2-1, reads GAGVSQSPSNKVTEKGKDVELRCDPISGHTALYWYRQSLGQGLEFLIYFQGNSAPDKSGLPSDRFSAERTGGSVSTLTIQRTQQEDSAVYLCASSLVGAGDNEQFFGPGTRLTVL.

The chain combines TRBV2 with TRBJ2-2; 8 bases map to TRBD1. Germline V CDR1 and CDR2: SNHLY, FYNNEI. V lost 3 bases and J lost 5; bases outside the gene matches: 5. The CDR3 contains 15 residues. In DNA form, the CDR3 reads TGTGCCAGCAGTGATTGGACAGGGCGGACCGGGGAGCTGTTTTTT. It translates to CASSDWTGRTGELFF.

The chain is built from TRBV19 and TRBJ2-2, with TRBD1 as a possible D gene (6 bases). The CDR3 extends over 15 amino acids. V was cut by 6 bases and J by 5 bases, with 16 bases left in between. CDR1 is LNHDA, CDR2 SQIVND, per germline (reference sequence). The CDR3: CASRTGLGRTGELFF. The CDR3 coding sequence is TGTGCCAGTAGAACAGGGTTAGGGCGAACCGGGGAGCTGTTTTTT.

The rearrangement uses TRBV9 and TRBJ2-5; TRBD2 aligns across 10 bases. The CDR3 is 14 residues long. Trimming at V came to 3 bases and at J to 5 bases, leaving 4 bases not matched to a gene. CDR1 SGDLS and CDR2 YYNGEE come from the germline V gene. This CDR3 reads CASSGTSGGETQYF. CDR3 nucleotides: TGTGCCAGCAGCGGGACTAGCGGCGGCGAGACCCAGTACTTC.

This chain uses TRBV30 with TRBJ1-5, with D uncertain. Germline V gene sequence: CDR1 GTSNPN, CDR2 SVGIG (reference sequence). This CDR3 is built from 15 residues. Trimming took off 0 bases at V and 0 bases at J, with 9 bases between the two ends. CDR3 sequence: CAWSVGGYSNQPQHF. CDR3 nucleotides: TGTGCCTGGAGTGTCGGAGGCTATAGCAATCAGCCCCAGCATTTT.

The chain employs TRBV7-8 and TRBJ1-1, with D maybe TRBD1 (5 bases). V lost 4 bases to trimming and J lost 7 bases, with 19 bases between them. The CDR3 spans 15 residues. Germline values: CDR1 SGHVS, CDR2 FQNEAQ. CDR3 nucleotides: TGTGCCAGCAGCTCCCGAAGGTGGAGGGACGATGAAGCTTTCTTT. Amino acids: CASSSRRWRDDEAFF.

This chain connects TRBV12-1 to TRBJ1-1; the table's D call, TRBD1, has no DNA check behind it. TRBV12-1 counts as a pseudogene. This CDR3 comprises 19 residues. The CDR3 bases are TGTGCCAGCAGCTGTTGCCTCCGGGACAGGGGGTTGGGTGGCACTGAAGCTTTCTTT. Its translation: CASSCCLRDRGLGGTEAFF.

The rearrangement uses TRBV9 and TRBJ1-1, with D possibly being TRBD1 (6 bases). The V end lost 4 bases, the J end lost 6 bases, and 19 bases lay between the germline ends. Germline assignment: CDR1 SGDLS and CDR2 YYNGEE. The CDR3 is 15 residues long. CDR3: CASSPPTGWAPEAFF. DNA of the CDR3: TGTGCCAGCAGCCCACCGACAGGATGGGCCCCTGAAGCTTTCTTT. The entire variable domain, with the rest obtained from reference TRBV9 and TRBJ1-1, is as follows: DSGVTQTPKHLITATGQRVTLRCSPRSGDLSVYWYQQSLDQGLQFLIQYYNGEERAKGNILERFSAQQFPDLHSELNLSSLELGDSALYFCASSPPTGWAPEAFFGQGTRLTVV.

V and J are TRBV4-1 and TRBJ2-6; the D gene is possibly TRBD2 (5 bases). Germline V lookup: CDR1 MGHRA, CDR2 YSYEKL. With 1 base removed from V and 4 bases from J, the gap between germline ends came to 5 bases. CDR3 length: 14 residues. CDR3 loop: CASSQGGGANVLTF. The DNA for the CDR3 is TGCGCCAGCAGCCAAGGCGGGGGGGCCAACGTCCTGACTTTC.

This rearrangement joins TRBV11-2 to TRBJ1-2; D is ambiguous. The CDR3 is 12 residues long. CDR1 is SGHAT and CDR2 is FQNNGV in the germline V gene. V was shortened by 1 base and J by 8 bases, with 8 bases between the two germline ends. The CDR3 coding sequence is TGTGCCAGCAGCTTAGGGACGGGAGGCTACACCTTC. Translation: CASSLGTGGYTF.

The chain employs TRBV27 and TRBJ2-3; D not certain. The germline V and J ends were trimmed by 7 bases and 0 bases, with 23 bases remaining between them. The CDR3 sequence is 18 residues long. Germline loops: CDR1 MNHEY, CDR2 SMNVEV (reference sequence). In DNA form, the CDR3 reads TGTGCCAGCACCCCGGTTGCGAGCGAGAATTCTAGCACAGATACGCAGTATTTT. It is translated as CASTPVASENSSTDTQYF.